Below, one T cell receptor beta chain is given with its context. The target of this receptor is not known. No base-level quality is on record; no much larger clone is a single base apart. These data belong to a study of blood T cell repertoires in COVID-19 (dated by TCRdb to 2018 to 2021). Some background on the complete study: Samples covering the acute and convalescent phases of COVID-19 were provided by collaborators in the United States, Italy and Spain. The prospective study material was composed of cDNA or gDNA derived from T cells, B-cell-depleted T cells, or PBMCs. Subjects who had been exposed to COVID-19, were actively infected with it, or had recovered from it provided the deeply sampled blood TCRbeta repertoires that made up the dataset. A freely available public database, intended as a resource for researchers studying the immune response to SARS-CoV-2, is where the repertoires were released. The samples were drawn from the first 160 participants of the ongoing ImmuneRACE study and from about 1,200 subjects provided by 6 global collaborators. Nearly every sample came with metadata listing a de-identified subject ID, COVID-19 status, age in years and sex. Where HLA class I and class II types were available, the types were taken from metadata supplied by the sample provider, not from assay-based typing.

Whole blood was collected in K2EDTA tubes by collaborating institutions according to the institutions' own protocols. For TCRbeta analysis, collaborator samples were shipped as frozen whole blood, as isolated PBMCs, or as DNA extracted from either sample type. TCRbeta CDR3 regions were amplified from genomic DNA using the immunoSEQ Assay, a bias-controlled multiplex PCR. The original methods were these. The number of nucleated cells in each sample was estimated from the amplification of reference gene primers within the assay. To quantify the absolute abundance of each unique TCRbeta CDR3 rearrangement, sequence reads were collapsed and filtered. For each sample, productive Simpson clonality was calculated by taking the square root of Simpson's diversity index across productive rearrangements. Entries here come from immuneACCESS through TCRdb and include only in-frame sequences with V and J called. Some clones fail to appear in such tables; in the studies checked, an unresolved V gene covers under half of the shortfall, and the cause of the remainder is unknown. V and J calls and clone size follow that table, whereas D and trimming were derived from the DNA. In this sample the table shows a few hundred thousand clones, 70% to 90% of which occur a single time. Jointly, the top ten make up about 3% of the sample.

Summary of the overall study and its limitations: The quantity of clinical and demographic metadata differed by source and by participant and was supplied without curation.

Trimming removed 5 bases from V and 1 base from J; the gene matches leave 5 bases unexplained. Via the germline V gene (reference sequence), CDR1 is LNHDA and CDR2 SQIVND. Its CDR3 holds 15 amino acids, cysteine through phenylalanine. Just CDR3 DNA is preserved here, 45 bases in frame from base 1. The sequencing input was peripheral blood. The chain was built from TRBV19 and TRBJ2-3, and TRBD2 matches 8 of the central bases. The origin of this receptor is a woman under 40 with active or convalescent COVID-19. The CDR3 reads CASSYLSGGTDTQYF. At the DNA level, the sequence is TGTGCCAGTAGTTATCTTAGCGGGGGCACAGATACGCAGTATTTT.